The T cell receptor beta chain under discussion was sequenced for a study of OX40 agonist ivuxolimab in advanced cancers. Study information: Of the participants, 40% had some prior anti-PD-1, anti-PD-L1 or anti-CTLA-4 therapy, which was allowed.

Data came from immunoSEQ multiplex PCR; TCRdb stores just in-frame clones and leaves some out. Of 35,000 to 40,000 clones listed, 65% to 80% were seen once; the top ten hold approximately 12%. Study-wide results and caveats: Some patients who did not respond also had low normalized T-cell clonal expansion.

The V and J ends lost 7 bases and 4 bases, in that order; junction bases with no gene match: 12. This CDR3 has 16 amino acids. The germline CDR1 and CDR2 sequences are MDHEN and SYDVKM. A note on this clone: Antigen specificity is unknown.

Autoimmune disease history or systemic immunosuppression barred patients. Drawing of blood for sampling happened at baseline, at cycle 4 day 1, and at cycle 7 day 1. This sequence originates from an adult with an advanced solid tumor such as melanoma, head and neck, liver or kidney cancer. This chain uses TRBV28 with TRBJ2-1, with 8 bases fitting TRBD2. The sample was CD4+ or CD8+ T cells sorted from blood, taken in a trial of the OX40 agonist ivuxolimab. In DNA form, the CDR3 reads TGTGCCAGCAACTACGTTAGTACGGGAGGGTACAATGAGCAGTTCTTC. Residues: CASNYVSTGGYNEQFF.